The 7 T cell receptor beta chains given below trace back to one sample, sequenced in a study of glioma-infiltrating T cells. Using RNA template, CDR3s of TCR alpha and beta were amplified with iRepertoire arm-PCR. TCRdb reanalysed the multiplex PCR reads using MiXCR and keeps one entry per CDR3 protein. The profile covers about 180,000 distinct CDR3 sequences, with around 42% appearing a single time and 5.2% taken by the ten largest. Input material: glioma tissue, nonneoplastic brain tissue, or PBMCs (not recorded which). The receptors come from a human donor with low-grade glioma or glioblastoma, undergoing nonglioma brain surgery, or in good health (not recorded which).

The chain is built from TRBV7-2 and TRBJ2-2, with TRBD1 matching 7 bases. The V and J ends lost 4 bases and 5 bases, in that order; junction bases with no gene match: 4. Germline V gene data show CDR1 as SGHTA and CDR2 as FQGNSA. There are 14 residues in the CDR3. CDR3 DNA: TGTGCCAGCAGCTCGGGACAGCGGACCGGGGAGCTGTTTTTT. As protein: CASSSGQRTGELFF.

Points on this clonotype: The CDR3 end shows no conserved phenylalanine or tryptophan, and so a read error is likely. V is TRBV2 and J is TRBJ2-5; 9 bases line up with TRBD2. Germline V lookup: CDR1 SNHLY, CDR2 FYNNEI. With 8 bases clipped from V and 4 bases from J, the junction kept 8 bases outside the gene matches. This CDR3 comprises 14 residues. This CDR3 is CASDLAGEVETQYL. CDR3 nucleotides: TGTGCCAGCGACTTAGCGGGAGAAGTAGAGACCCAGTACTTA.

This clonotype was picked up many times. This rearrangement joins TRBV29-1 to TRBJ2-3; TRBD2 agrees at 15 bases. The CDR3 consists of 12 residues. Germline CDR1 and CDR2: SQVTM and ANQGSEA. V was pared by 7 bases and J by 10 bases, with 3 bases of the junction left unmatched. This CDR3 is CSAGLAGGAQYF. The CDR3 coding sequence is TGCAGCGCGGGACTAGCGGGAGGAGCGCAGTATTTT.

In its sample, this clonotype was seen a few times. The chain uses TRBV18 and TRBJ1-1, with TRBD1 matching over 8 bases. Trimming removed 3 bases from V and 1 base from J; junction bases left unmatched: 4. The CDR3 has 15 amino acids. CDR1 KGHSH and CDR2 LQKENI come from the germline V gene. The CDR3 spells CASSPRTGKNTEAFF. The CDR3 nucleotides are TGTGCCAGCTCACCTAGGACAGGGAAGAACACTGAAGCTTTCTTT.

This chain connects TRBV7-2 to TRBJ1-3, with D hard to call. Trimming shortened V by 5 bases and J by 2 bases, and 7 bases separated the two germline ends. The germline V gene encodes CDR1 SGHTA and CDR2 FQGNSA. The CDR3 loop spans 13 amino acids. The DNA for the CDR3 is TGTACCAGCAGCCCAAACCCTGGAAACACCATATATTTT. Translation: CTSSPNPGNTIYF.

This clonotype showed up just a few times. The chain couples TRBV20-1 to TRBJ2-7; 10 bases match TRBD2. V shed 6 bases and J 3 bases; nucleotides not matched to a gene: 23. CDR3 length: 19 amino acids. CDR1 and CDR2 from the germline V gene are DFQATT and SNEGSKA (reference sequence). In DNA form, the CDR3 reads TGCAGTGCCTTACGAATAATGGGGCTAGCGGGAGTCGGGAGCTACGAGCAGTACTTC. It translates to CSALRIMGLAGVGSYEQYF.

Notes on this clonotype: One end of the junction is discordant with germline, which a read error may explain. The rearrangement joins TRBV7-2 to TRBJ1-1; TRBD1 might be the D (6 bases). Germline values: CDR1 SGHTA, CDR2 FQGNSA. The CDR3 extends over 14 amino acids. DNA of the CDR3: TGTGCCTGCAGCCCGAACGGGGGGCTAGGTGCGGCTTTCTTT. This translates into CACSPNGGLGAAFF.